The 26 T cell receptor beta chains presented below share a single source sample, sequenced in a study of graft-versus-host responses after intestinal transplantation. Graft tissue processing released intraepithelial and lamina propria lymphocytes. Sequencing was performed with immunoSEQ multiplex PCR; in TCRdb, only in-frame clones are kept and a portion is missing. The profile shows some 1,700 clones, around three quarters of them singletons. The sample here was ileum tissue, taken 500 to 550 days after transplant. The receptors derive from a human patient who received an intestinal transplant, so some T cells may come from the graft donor.

This clone was counted a single time. The gene calls are TRBV6-5 and TRBJ1-1, with D maybe TRBD1 (6 bases). The CDR3 contains 11 residues. Germline lookup yields CDR1 MNHEY and CDR2 SVGAGI. The V end lost 6 bases, the J end lost 6 bases, and 8 bases lay between the germline ends. Here the CDR3 reads CASRQGSEAFF. The CDR3 DNA reads as TGTGCCAGCAGGCAGGGGTCTGAAGCTTTCTTT.

This chain uses TRBV7-2 with TRBJ2-2, with TRBD1 matching over 8 bases. The V gene end was trimmed by 2 bases and the J gene end by 7 bases; junction bases not matched to a gene: 6. The CDR3 is 15 residues long. From germline, CDR1 is SGHTA and CDR2 FQGNSA. The CDR3 is CASSLWQGANGELFF. The CDR3 nucleotides read TGTGCCAGCAGCTTATGGCAGGGGGCGAACGGGGAGCTGTTTTTT. Combining the CDR3 with reference TRBV7-2 and TRBJ2-2 gives the whole variable domain GAGVSQSPSNKVTEKGKDVELRCDPISGHTALYWYRQSLGQGLEFLIYFQGNSAPDKSGLPSDRFSAERTGGSVSTLTIQRTQQEDSAVYLCASSLWQGANGELFFGEGSRLTVL.

The chain has TRBV7-2 and TRBJ2-7; D may be TRBD2 (5 bases). V shed 5 bases and J shed 6 bases, with 14 bases lying between them. CDR1 is SGHTA, CDR2 FQGNSA, per germline. The CDR3 consists of 13 residues. The CDR3 nucleotides read TGTGCCAGCAGCACCCAGGCCGGAGGCGAGCAGTACTTC. Translated: CASSTQAGGEQYF.

The genes are TRBV13 and TRBJ2-1; TRBD2 might be the D (5 bases). The germline CDR1 and CDR2 sequences are PRHDT and FYEKMQ (reference sequence). V lost 0 bases to trimming and J lost 1 base, with 16 bases between them. The CDR3 covers 18 residues. The CDR3 region is CASSLGEGLSSSYNEQFF. CDR3 nucleotides: TGTGCCAGCAGCTTAGGGGAAGGACTTAGCTCGTCCTACAATGAGCAGTTCTTC. The whole variable domain, remainder taken from reference TRBV13 and TRBJ2-1, is AAGVIQSPRHLIKEKRETATLKCYPIPRHDTVYWYQQGPGQDPQFLISFYEKMQSDKGSIPDRFSAQQFSDYHSELNMSSLELGDSALYFCASSLGEGLSSSYNEQFFGPGTRLTVL.

The chain uses TRBV28 and TRBJ1-1; weak D call: TRBD1 (6 bases). CDR1 and CDR2 (germline): MDHEN, SYDVKM. The CDR3 length is 13 residues. V dropped 5 bases and J dropped 1 base, with 8 bases sitting between them. The CDR3 DNA is TGTGCCAGCAGTCAGACAGGGAACACTGAAGCTTTCTTT. Its translation: CASSQTGNTEAFF.

This clone was picked up one time. CDR3 loop: CASSTRQGPINEQFF. Here the CDR3 DNA reads TGCGCCAGCAGCACCCGACAGGGGCCAATCAATGAGCAGTTCTTC. The rearrangement joins TRBV5-1 to TRBJ2-1; TRBD1 aligns across 8 bases. This CDR3 comprises 15 residues. V shed 4 bases, J shed 6 bases, and the junction held 9 bases outside the gene matches. Per germline, CDR1 SGHRS and CDR2 YFSETQ.

The chain has TRBV9 and TRBJ2-1; 10 nucleotides match TRBD2. Per germline, CDR1 SGDLS and CDR2 YYNGEE. J was trimmed by 9 bases and V by 2 bases; bases with no gene match: 8. The CDR3 has 15 residues. In DNA, the CDR3 is TGTGCCAGCAGCGTTACCCTAGCGGGAGACGCTGAGCAGTTCTTC. This codes for CASSVTLAGDAEQFF. The entire variable domain, with the rest obtained from reference TRBV9 and TRBJ2-1, is as follows: DSGVTQTPKHLITATGQRVTLRCSPRSGDLSVYWYQQSLDQGLQFLIQYYNGEERAKGNILERFSAQQFPDLHSELNLSSLELGDSALYFCASSVTLAGDAEQFFGPGTRLTVL.

CDR3 protein: CASSPSGGSGNTIYF. DNA of the CDR3: TGTGCCAGCTCACCGTCGGGAGGGAGCGGAAACACCATATATTTT. The chain recombines TRBV18 with TRBJ1-3; D unresolved. The germline V gene encodes CDR1 KGHSH and CDR2 LQKENI. The CDR3 consists of 15 residues. Trimming stripped 3 bases from V and 4 bases from J, with 13 bases between.

The J gene is TRBJ2-1, the V gene TRBV13, with 7 bases identical to TRBD2. This CDR3 has 14 residues. The V and J ends lost 5 bases and 6 bases, in that order; junction bases with no gene match: 7. The germline gives CDR1 PRHDT, CDR2 FYEKMQ (reference sequence). CDR3 nucleotides: TGTGCCAGCAGCATGCGGGAGAGGAGCAATGAGCAGTTCTTC. Translation gives CASSMRERSNEQFF.

The rearrangement links TRBV4-2 to TRBJ2-3; 7 bases agree with TRBD2. Germline V lookup: CDR1 LGHNA, CDR2 YNFKEQ. CDR3 size: 18 residues. Trimming removed 1 base from V and 4 bases from J; junction bases left unmatched: 14. CDR3 in amino acids: CASSQVLQPWGGADTQYF. CDR3 nucleotides: TGTGCCAGCAGCCAAGTATTGCAGCCGTGGGGAGGGGCAGATACGCAGTATTTT.

This rearrangement joins TRBV6-5 to TRBJ1-4; D is possibly TRBD1 (5 bases). The germline CDR1 and CDR2 sequences are MNHEY and SVGAGI. Trimming took off 6 bases at V and 2 bases at J, with 13 bases between the two ends. The CDR3 is 15 residues long. The CDR3 bases are TGTGCCAGCAGGGAACCTGGGGGGACTAATGAAAAACTGTTTTTT. Protein: CASREPGGTNEKLFF.

This chain uses TRBV29-1 with TRBJ1-1; D perhaps matches TRBD1 (5 bases). Germline CDR1 and CDR2: SQVTM and ANQGSEA. Trimming cost V 4 bases and J 7 bases, with 16 bases left between them. The CDR3 sequence is 13 residues long. The CDR3 protein is CSVVYNRLNEAFF. The CDR3 DNA follows: TGCAGCGTTGTATATAACAGGCTAAATGAAGCTTTCTTT.

This chain links TRBV19 with TRBJ2-1, with 7 positions matching TRBD1. Trimming at V came to 5 bases and at J to 3 bases, leaving 4 bases not matched to a gene. This CDR3 contains 14 residues. Germline CDR1 reads LNHDA; CDR2 reads SQIVND (reference sequence). CDR3 sequence reads: CASSGTEYYNEQFF. The CDR3 DNA sequence: TGTGCCAGTAGTGGGACAGAGTACTACAATGAGCAGTTCTTC.

The genes are TRBV5-5 and TRBJ2-5; D may be TRBD2 (6 bases). Trimming cost V 3 bases and J 0 bases, with 12 bases left between them. Germline CDR1 reads SGHKS; CDR2 reads YYEKEE (reference sequence). The CDR3 is made up of 15 amino acids. The CDR3 spells CASSSRAGYQETQYF. CDR3 DNA: TGTGCCAGCAGCTCGCGGGCGGGGTACCAAGAGACCCAGTACTTC. Based on the CDR3 plus reference TRBV5-5 and TRBJ2-5, the full variable domain is DAGVTQSPTHLIKTRGQQVTLRCSPISGHKSVSWYQQVLGQGPQFIFQYYEKEERGRGNFPDRFSARQFPNYSSELNVNALLLGDSALYLCASSSRAGYQETQYFGPGTRLLVL.

The chain employs TRBV25-1 and TRBJ1-6; D not certain. Germline V CDR1 and CDR2: MGHDK, SYGVNS. CDR3 length: 12 residues. Trimming left V 7 bases short and J 4 bases short, with 5 bases between. The CDR3, as DNA: TGTGCCAGCACAGGTTATAATTCACCCCTCCACTTT. Amino acids: CASTGYNSPLHF.

The V gene is TRBV5-5, the J gene TRBJ2-7, with 7 positions matching TRBD1. This CDR3 region has 14 residues. Germline V CDR1 and CDR2: SGHKS, YYEKEE (reference sequence). Germline trimming cut 4 bases from V and 2 bases from J; bases unmatched to any gene: 6. CDR3 region: CASSHPGTAYEQYF. DNA of the CDR3: TGTGCCAGCAGCCACCCCGGGACAGCCTACGAGCAGTACTTC.

This clone appeared a single time. The chain employs TRBV5-1 and TRBJ2-1; 11 nucleotides match TRBD2. Germline V gene lookup returns CDR1 SGHRS and CDR2 YFSETQ. The trim removed 7 bases at V and 7 bases at J, leaving 7 bases unmatched. This CDR3 has 14 residues. As DNA, the CDR3 is TGCGCCAGCCTAGAGACTAGCGGGGTGAATGAGCAGTTCTTC. Translation gives CASLETSGVNEQFF. Together with reference TRBV5-1 and TRBJ2-1, the CDR3 gives the full variable domain: KAGVTQTPRYLIKTRGQQVTLSCSPISGHRSVSWYQQTPGQGLQFLFEYFSETQRNKGNFPGRFSGRQFSNSRSEMNVSTLELGDSALYLCASLETSGVNEQFFGPGTRLTVL.

J is TRBJ2-1 and V is TRBV4-3, with D maybe TRBD1 (6 bases). Trimming stripped 4 bases from V and 4 bases from J, with 11 bases between. CDR1 is LGHNA, CDR2 YSLEER, per germline. The CDR3 runs 14 residues. CDR3 residues: CASSPQDSYNEQFF. In DNA form, the CDR3 reads TGCGCCAGCAGCCCCCAGGACAGTTACAATGAGCAGTTCTTC.

The table lists this clone with a few counts. V and J are TRBV30 and TRBJ1-1; D gene unclear. Germline CDR1 GTSNPN, CDR2 SVGIG (reference sequence). V was pared by 2 bases and J by 1 base, with 17 bases between. The CDR3 contains 16 residues. This chain's CDR3 is CAWSLALLSSNTEAFF. CDR3 nucleotide sequence: TGTGCCTGGAGTCTAGCCCTTCTCTCGTCGAACACTGAAGCTTTCTTT.

The genes are TRBV25-1 and TRBJ2-5; 12 bases match TRBD2. Looked up from germline, CDR1 is MGHDK and CDR2 is SYGVNS. This CDR3 is 13 amino acids long. J gave up 4 bases and V 7 bases, and 1 base lay outside the gene matches. This CDR3 reads CASKLAGGETQYF. In DNA, the CDR3 is TGTGCCAGCAAACTAGCGGGAGGAGAGACCCAGTACTTC.

The chain couples TRBV13 to TRBJ2-5, with D possibly being TRBD1 (6 bases). Germline V CDR1 and CDR2: PRHDT, FYEKMQ (reference sequence). This CDR3 contains 15 residues. Trimming took 3 bases from V and 4 from J, leaving 15 bases between them. The DNA for the CDR3 is TGTGCCAGCAGCTTTAGCAGGGGCATCGGAGAGACCCAGTACTTC. Protein: CASSFSRGIGETQYF.

This clone occurred a few times. V is TRBV30 and J is TRBJ1-3, with 10 nucleotides matching TRBD1. The CDR3 totals 15 residues. With 4 bases clipped from V and 4 bases from J, the junction kept 7 bases outside the gene matches. Germline V gene sequence: CDR1 GTSNPN, CDR2 SVGIG (reference sequence). CDR3 loop: CAWTRDRGPGNTIYF. CDR3 DNA: TGTGCCTGGACTCGGGACAGGGGCCCGGGAAACACCATATATTTT.

In this sample, this clone turned up once. This chain uses TRBV7-3 with TRBJ2-3; 11 nucleotides line up with TRBD2. The ends lost 3 bases at V and 0 bases at J; junction bases unmatched: 5. Germline CDR1 is SGHTA and CDR2 is FQGTGA. The CDR3 contains 17 residues. The CDR3 nucleotides are TGTGCCAGCAGCTTGCTAGCGGGAGGCCATAGCACAGATACGCAGTATTTT. This gives the protein CASSLLAGGHSTDTQYF.

This clone was seen only once. The V and J genes are TRBV6-1 and TRBJ1-3; D gene uncertain. Trimming shortened V by 7 bases and J by 0 bases, and 4 bases separated the two germline ends. Germline V gene data show CDR1 as MNHNS and CDR2 as SASEGT. This CDR3 is built from 12 residues. CDR3 sequence reads: CASTISGNTIYF. Here the CDR3 DNA reads TGTGCCAGCACCATCTCTGGAAACACCATATATTTT.

The chain links TRBV11-2 to TRBJ2-7; D is ambiguous. Germline assignment: CDR1 SGHAT and CDR2 FQNNGV. The CDR3 covers 12 residues. V was pared by 5 bases and J by 6 bases, with 11 bases between. The CDR3 loop reads CASSLPFREQYF. The CDR3 region has the DNA TGTGCCAGCAGCCTGCCCTTTCGCGAGCAGTACTTC.

By frequency in the sample, this clone is large. V gene TRBV28 combines with J gene TRBJ2-7, with 8 bases lining up with TRBD1. J was trimmed by 5 bases and V by 5 bases; bases with no gene match: 11. This CDR3 spans 15 amino acids. Germline V gene data show CDR1 as MDHEN and CDR2 as SYDVKM. This CDR3 reads CASSPGRGRVDEQYF. CDR3 coding DNA: TGTGCCAGCAGTCCAGGCAGGGGGCGCGTGGACGAGCAGTACTTC.